The clone carrying this T cell receptor (beta chain) was seen a single time. Isolation of CD8+ and CD4+ T cells was performed negatively, whereas enrichment of TEMRA cells was done by FACS. RNA amounts of about 0.5 to 1 ug underwent reverse transcription with random hexamers. Amplification of TCR beta CDR3 by immunoSEQ multiplex PCR spanned 54 Vbeta and 13 Jbeta. MiXCR, applied by TCRdb to the immunoSEQ multiplex PCR reads, yields one record per CDR3 protein. There are approximately 220,000 distinct CDR3 sequences in the sample; 95% occur only once, and approximately 0.081% lies in the top ten. This specimen comes from a study of CD8 T cells in Susac syndrome. This sequence was found in a human donor with multiple sclerosis. Sequenced sample: CD4+ T cells from PBMCs.

CDR3 coding DNA: TGTGCCAGCAGCATCGGACAGGGCATAAACACCATATATTTT. Its protein is CASSIGQGINTIYF. The chain recombines TRBV11-2 with TRBJ1-3; 8 nucleotides line up with TRBD1. Per the germline V gene, CDR1 is SGHAT and CDR2 is FQNNGV. The ends lost 5 bases at V and 6 bases at J; junction bases unmatched: 6. The CDR3 covers 14 residues.